The 22 T cell receptor beta chains below all came from one sample that was sequenced in a study of blood T cell repertoires in COVID-19. Profiling relied on immunoSEQ multiplex PCR, and the TCRdb table lists in-frame clones only, not all of them. The data hold 200,000 or so clones, with about nine tenths observed a single time. The sample comprised peripheral blood. The receptors were sampled from a man between 50 and 59 years old with acute or convalescent COVID-19.

The chain has TRBV11-2 and TRBJ1-1; TRBD1 matches 7 bases. The V gene's germline CDR1 is SGHAT and CDR2 FQNNGV. V lost 5 bases and J lost 6; bases outside the gene matches: 12. The CDR3 is 15 amino acids. CDR3 nucleotide sequence: TGTGCCAGCAGCCCTCTTGACAGGGAGTATTCTGAAGCTTTCTTT. This translates into CASSPLDREYSEAFF.

The J gene is TRBJ2-2, the V gene TRBV10-2, with D perhaps matching TRBD2 (5 bases). The CDR3 loop spans 16 amino acids. Germline-derived CDR1 and CDR2 are WSHSY and SAAADI. V lost 7 bases to trimming and J lost 0 bases, with 15 bases between them. The CDR3 nucleotides are TGCGCCAGCATAGGACTGGATCTCGCGAACACCGGGGAGCTGTTTTTT. Amino acids: CASIGLDLANTGELFF.

CDR3 amino acids: CASSEIATYNEQFF. In nucleotides, the CDR3 is TGTGCCAGCAGTGAAATAGCTACCTACAATGAGCAGTTCTTC. The chain joins TRBV6-1 to TRBJ2-1, with no clear D. Looked up from germline, CDR1 is MNHNS and CDR2 is SASEGT. The CDR3 consists of 14 residues. V was shortened by 2 bases and J by 2 bases, with 7 bases between the two germline ends.

V is TRBV5-1 and J is TRBJ1-1; a possible D gene is TRBD1 (6 bases). The CDR3 length is 14 residues. Trimming shortened V by 1 base and J by 7 bases, and 14 bases separated the two germline ends. Germline CDR1 is SGHRS and CDR2 is YFSETQ. The CDR3 DNA follows: TGCGCCAGCAGCTTGACAACAGGGACCCGTGAAGCTTTCTTT. Translating it yields CASSLTTGTREAFF.

In DNA, the CDR3 is TGTGCCAGCAGTTTCCGGGACAGGGGGCGTGATTTCTTC. Translating gives CASSFRDRGRDFF. The genes are TRBV12-3 or TRBV12-4 and TRBJ2-1, with 12 bases aligning to TRBD1. The CDR3 loop spans 13 amino acids. Trimming cost V 3 bases and J 16 bases; bases outside gene matches: 7.

The chain has TRBV19 and TRBJ1-2, with TRBD1 as a possible D gene (5 bases). Looked up from germline, CDR1 is LNHDA and CDR2 is SQIVND (reference sequence). Trimming took 10 bases from V and 2 from J, leaving 20 bases between them. The CDR3 loop spans 15 amino acids. The chain's CDR3 is CATRRGEITNYGYTF. The CDR3 region has the DNA TGTGCCACCAGGCGGGGGGAGATAACCAACTATGGCTACACCTTC.

In its sample, this clone was seen a few times. The chain carries TRBV19 and TRBJ1-6; maybe TRBD1 (5 bases). Germline lookup yields CDR1 LNHDA and CDR2 SQIVND (reference sequence). This CDR3 contains 15 residues. V was shortened by 0 bases and J by 10 bases, with 13 bases between the two germline ends. For the CDR3, the DNA is TGTGCCAGTAGTATAGACGGCCCTAAGGGGTCACCCCTCCACTTT. Amino acid sequence: CASSIDGPKGSPLHF.

This chain joins TRBV4-1 and TRBJ1-3, with D perhaps matching TRBD1 (6 bases). The CDR3 is 15 residues long. Trimming took off 2 bases at V and 0 bases at J, with 8 bases between the two ends. The germline CDR1 and CDR2 sequences are MGHRA and YSYEKL. CDR3 region: CASSQRQDSGNTIYF. The CDR3 DNA reads TGCGCCAGCAGCCAACGACAGGACTCTGGAAACACCATATATTTT.

The V gene is TRBV5-4, the J gene TRBJ1-1; TRBD1 might be the D (5 bases). There are 14 residues in the CDR3. From germline, CDR1 is SGHNT and CDR2 YYREEE (reference sequence). V was cut by 2 bases and J by 3 bases, with 11 bases left in between. CDR3 amino acids: CASSFRGADTEAFF. The CDR3 DNA reads TGTGCCAGCAGCTTTAGGGGCGCCGACACTGAAGCTTTCTTT. The full variable domain, completed using reference TRBV5-4 and TRBJ1-1, is ETGVTQSPTHLIKTRGQQVTLRCSSQSGHNTVSWYQQALGQGPQFIFQYYREEENGRGNFPPRFSGLQFPNYSSELNVNALELDDSALYLCASSFRGADTEAFFGQGTRLTVV.

V and J are TRBV5-1 and TRBJ2-5, with 7 bases aligning to TRBD2. J was trimmed by 2 bases and V by 4 bases; bases with no gene match: 8. The CDR3 consists of 15 residues. The germline CDR1 and CDR2 sequences are SGHRS and YFSETQ. This CDR3 reads CASSRLGRGQETQYF. In nucleotides, the CDR3 is TGCGCCAGCAGCCGTCTGGGGCGGGGGCAAGAGACCCAGTACTTC. The complete variable domain, with remaining parts taken from reference TRBV5-1 and TRBJ2-5, reads KAGVTQTPRYLIKTRGQQVTLSCSPISGHRSVSWYQQTPGQGLQFLFEYFSETQRNKGNFPGRFSGRQFSNSRSEMNVSTLELGDSALYLCASSRLGRGQETQYFGPGTRLLVL.

The V gene is TRBV3-1 (or the pseudogene TRBV3-2), the J gene TRBJ1-6, with D hard to call. The CDR3 sequence is 14 residues long. Germline values: CDR1 LGHDT, CDR2 YNNKEL (reference sequence). Trimming removed 2 bases at V and 5 bases at J, with 7 bases between. Here the CDR3 reads CASSQRRNNSPLHF. CDR3 nucleotides: TGTGCCAGCAGCCAAAGGCGGAATAATTCACCCCTCCACTTT.

This chain connects TRBV7-2 to TRBJ1-2; 8 nucleotides match TRBD1. J was trimmed by 4 bases and V by 3 bases; bases with no gene match: 4. The CDR3 consists of 14 residues. Germline V gives CDR1 SGHTA, CDR2 FQGNSA. The CDR3 coding sequence is TGTGCCAGCAGCTTCCAGGGGGCTCTCTATGGCTACACCTTC. It translates to CASSFQGALYGYTF.

The chain joins TRBV5-1 to TRBJ1-1; 10 bases match TRBD1. This CDR3 region has 20 residues. V lost 5 bases, J lost 0 bases, and 19 bases stayed unmatched. Germline V gene lookup returns CDR1 SGHRS and CDR2 YFSETQ. The CDR3 region has the DNA TGCGCCAGCAGTCGTCCCGGGACAGGGGAGTGGGGAAGGGTGAACACTGAAGCTTTCTTT. Its protein product is CASSRPGTGEWGRVNTEAFF.

This sequence joins TRBV6-6 and TRBJ1-1; 7 bases agree with TRBD1. V shed 5 bases, J shed 12 bases, and the junction held 9 bases outside the gene matches. The CDR3 loop spans 12 amino acids. Germline V CDR1 and CDR2: MNHNY, SVGAGI (reference sequence). The CDR3 DNA is TGTGCCAGCAGTCAGGGGACAGCTCAGACTTTCTTT. It encodes CASSQGTAQTFF.

A single count supports this clone. The CDR3 DNA reads as TGTGCCAGTAGTATCCCCGGGAACTATGGCTACACCTTC. Its protein is CASSIPGNYGYTF. V and J are TRBV19 and TRBJ1-2; no clear D. Per germline, CDR1 LNHDA and CDR2 SQIVND (reference sequence). The V gene lost 3 bases and the J gene lost 2 bases, with 7 bases spanning the gap. This CDR3 spans 13 amino acids.

This chain connects TRBV7-9 to TRBJ2-1; 11 bases are shared with TRBD2. The CDR3 runs to 14 residues. The germline V gene encodes CDR1 SEHNR and CDR2 FQNEAQ (reference sequence). The V and J ends lost 3 bases and 6 bases, in that order; junction bases with no gene match: 1. The CDR3 DNA is TGTGCCAGCAGCTTTGGGACTAGCGGCAATGAGCAGTTCTTC. It is translated as CASSFGTSGNEQFF.

This clone was found once. The chain uses TRBV10-3 and TRBJ1-2; 9 nucleotides align to TRBD1. The CDR3 extends over 14 amino acids. CDR1 is ENHRY, CDR2 SYGVKD, per germline. J lost 2 bases, V lost 5 bases, and 3 bases had no gene match. CDR3 loop: CAISSGQGNYGYTF. Written as DNA, the CDR3 is TGTGCCATCAGTTCGGGACAGGGAAACTATGGCTACACCTTC.

This clone was picked up one time. The chain recombines TRBV6-1 with TRBJ1-1; D is undetermined. Looked up from germline, CDR1 is MNHNS and CDR2 is SASEGT. Trimming removed 4 bases from V and 5 bases from J, with 20 bases in between. This CDR3 contains 16 residues. CDR3 sequence (DNA): TGTGCCAGCAGTGCCCCCCTCGGCCGGGGAAGGACTGAAGCTTTCTTT. Its translation: CASSAPLGRGRTEAFF.

This clone was observed a handful of times. The chain links TRBV18 to TRBJ1-6; 8 bases match TRBD1. Looked up from germline, CDR1 is KGHSH and CDR2 is LQKENI. V trimming: 4 bases; J trimming: 6 bases; junction bases outside the gene matches: 8. The CDR3 runs to 16 residues. CDR3 nucleotide sequence: TGTGCCAGCTCACTAGGACAGGGTGGTTTTAATTCACCCCTCCACTTT. Encoded protein: CASSLGQGGFNSPLHF.

This clone has a handful of counts. The chain is built from TRBV14 and TRBJ1-2, with 9 nucleotides matching TRBD1. The V gene's germline CDR1 is SGHDN and CDR2 FVKESK. J was trimmed by 5 bases and V by 3 bases; bases with no gene match: 4. CDR3 length: 14 residues. DNA for the CDR3: TGTGCCAGCAGCCATACGACAGGGGGTTATGGCTACACCTTC. Amino acids: CASSHTTGGYGYTF.

The gene calls are TRBV5-6 and TRBJ1-2; no reliable D call. Germline V lookup: CDR1 SGHDT, CDR2 YYEEEE. V was trimmed by 0 bases and J by 4 bases, leaving 13 bases between them. CDR3 size: 15 residues. DNA of the CDR3: TGTGCCAGCAGCTTGGGGGAGGGTACTGTCTATGGCTACACCTTC. It encodes CASSLGEGTVYGYTF.

The chain employs TRBV25-1 and TRBJ1-2, with 7 positions matching TRBD1. Trimming cost V 6 bases and J 1 base; bases outside gene matches: 5. Germline assignment: CDR1 MGHDK and CDR2 SYGVNS. The CDR3 is 14 residues long. CDR3 nucleotides: TGTGCCAGCAGAGGGGACAGCTTTAACTATGGCTACACCTTC. As protein: CASRGDSFNYGYTF.